This T cell receptor beta chain was recorded in a study of blood T cells in healthy people across ages. This clonotype was observed a handful of times. Primers used in a second PCR of roughly 6 to 11 cycles were a sample-barcoded 5' primer and a J-beta primer mix. TCRdb recomputed calls from the 5' RACE reads with MiXCR, one row per CDR3 protein. Of hundreds of thousands of distinct CDR3 sequences detected, over 40% appear once; the ten largest clones hold less than 15%. Input material: blood. The sequence came from an elderly woman in good health.

In DNA form, the CDR3 reads TGTGCCATCAGTGGGTCGCAACCTAGCACAGATACGCAGTATTTT. This translates into CAISGSQPSTDTQYF. This sequence joins TRBV10-3 and TRBJ2-3, with D hard to call. With 4 bases removed from V and 0 bases from J, the gap between germline ends came to 11 bases. Germline lookup yields CDR1 ENHRY and CDR2 SYGVKD. The CDR3 has 15 amino acids.